One T cell receptor (beta chain) is described in this entry. Its target is not known. This entry comes from a study of graft-versus-host responses after intestinal transplantation. The germline V gene has CDR1 MDHEN and CDR2 SYDVKM. This CDR3 is 14 amino acids long. Trimming took off 7 bases at V and 7 bases at J, with 18 bases between the two ends. Here immunoSEQ multiplex PCR was the method, and the copy in TCRdb shows in-frame clones only, minus some. The table records 75,000 to 95,000 clones, 91% of them present only once. The sequence came from a human donor who was the organ donor for an intestinal transplant. The specimen comprised unstimulated CD4+ T cells sorted from spleen or lymph node cells, sampled before transplant. The chain uses TRBV28 and TRBJ2-3; no reliable D call. DNA for the CDR3: TGTGCCAGCACCCCCGTGGGCTTCTCAAATACGCAGTATTTT. Translating it yields CASTPVGFSNTQYF.